One T cell receptor (beta chain) is described in this entry. Repertoires were generated with immunoSEQ multiplex PCR, while TCRdb's copy carries only in-frame clones and drops some. The repertoire holds about 3,400 clones, with around 78% as singletons. The CDR3 runs 13 residues. Germline loops: CDR1 WNHNN, CDR2 SYGVQD (reference sequence). V trimming: 10 bases; J trimming: 5 bases; junction bases outside the gene matches: 8. After pathologic assessment, macro-dissection selected premalignant or tumor cells for extraction. This record belongs to a study of immune evolution from preneoplasia to lung adenocarcinoma.

V usage is TRBV10-1 and J usage is TRBJ2-1; 7 nucleotides agree with TRBD2. The sequence was obtained from a person aged 65 to 85 with lung adenocarcinoma. The sequenced sample was FFPE atypical adenomatous hyperplasia tissue from the lung. Subset in this sample: atypical adenomatous hyperplasia (AAH), lung preneoplasia. CDR3 residues: CAIFGRNHNEQFF. The CDR3, as DNA: TGCGCCATCTTCGGGAGGAACCACAATGAGCAGTTCTTC.